The rows below give T cell receptor beta chains drawn from one sample of a study of CD8 T cells in Susac syndrome. TCRdb re-derived calls from the immunoSEQ multiplex PCR reads in MiXCR, one entry per CDR3 protein. The data hold about 400,000 distinct CDR3 sequences, with 75% to 90% observed a single time. Sequencing input: CD8+ T cells from PBMCs. These receptors all come from a human donor with multiple sclerosis. The CDR3 runs from the conserved cysteine through the conserved F or W. The D gene is left open where the match is weak.

d_gene	v_gene	j_gene	CDR3aa
.	TRBV27	TRBJ1-5	CASSFSGGSSQPQHF
TRBD1	TRBV28	TRBJ2-1	CASRLTGGSGNEQFF
.	TRBV4-1	TRBJ2-4	CASSPMVGAGENIQYF
.	TRBV4-1	TRBJ2-1	CASSQSVGGAYNEQFF
.	TRBV6-1	TRBJ1-1	CASTTWGTEAFF
TRBD2	TRBV3-1	TRBJ2-7	CASSPGTSDYEQYF
.	TRBV5-4	TRBJ2-3	CASPATDTQYF
.	TRBV5-5	TRBJ1-1	CASSRTDLNEAFF
TRBD1	TRBV2	TRBJ1-5	CASSFTGDGNQPQHF
.	TRBV12-3/TRBV12-4	TRBJ1-1	CASSLGGDTNTEAFF
.	TRBV7-3	TRBJ2-2	CASSPISAGGGELFF
.	TRBV29-1	TRBJ2-1	CSVEGTNEQFF
TRBD1	TRBV20-1	TRBJ1-1	CSARERGRVEAFF
.	TRBV25-1	TRBJ1-1	CASSEYFPGENTEAFF
.	TRBV6-5	TRBJ1-1	CASGITEAFF
.	TRBV23-1	TRBJ1-2	CASSQSEPEGRYGYTF
.	TRBV11-2	TRBJ1-1	CASSSWTDYTEAFF
.	TRBV12-3/TRBV12-4	TRBJ2-2	CASSSGVDTGELFF
TRBD1	TRBV4-1	TRBJ2-5	CASSWTGEGETQYF
.	TRBV25-1	TRBJ1-2	CASSEWGDYGYTF
.	TRBV7-2	TRBJ1-1	CASSPVGNKAFF
.	TRBV30	TRBJ2-2	CAWSVGFTGELFF
TRBD2	TRBV4-1	TRBJ2-7	CASSQDPAGVYEQYF
.	TRBV7-6	TRBJ2-5	CASSPRTDQETQYF
.	TRBV4-1	TRBJ2-7	CASSQAETESYEQYF
.	TRBV29-1	TRBJ2-1	CSVGSMESSYNEQFF
TRBD2	TRBV20-1	TRBJ2-1	CSARVNTGLVYEQFF
TRBD2	TRBV12-3/TRBV12-4	TRBJ2-7	CASTFTAGDYEQYF
.	TRBV19	TRBJ2-7	CASSPLGQQYEQYF
TRBD2	TRBV9	TRBJ2-1	CASSVGLAGGPYNEQFF
.	TRBV4-1	TRBJ1-1	CASSQMWVDTEAFF
.	TRBV5-4	TRBJ2-7	CASSSGLSGYEQYF
.	TRBV19	TRBJ1-4	CATVQGGGEKLFF
.	TRBV30	TRBJ2-1	CAWSQDYSNEQFF
.	TRBV10-2	TRBJ2-7	CASSEGGATEQYF
.	TRBV27	TRBJ1-5	CASSLSGAVKPQHF
.	TRBV30	TRBJ2-7	CAVVVVYEQYF
.	TRBV7-9	TRBJ1-2	CASSYATNYGYTF
.	TRBV27	TRBJ2-7	CASGTHTYEQYF